One sample yielded the 26 T cell receptor beta chains listed below, sequenced in a study of CD8 T cells in ankylosing spondylitis. Each CDR3 protein is one row after TCRdb ran MiXCR on the 5' RACE reads. The top ten hold more than 25% of the sample, which has 250,000 or so distinct CDR3 sequences, 15% to 20% seen once. The specimen sequenced was blood, either unsorted or a sorted T cell fraction (not recorded which). The receptor set was obtained from a male donor with ankylosing spondylitis or in good health (not recorded which).

The sample holds a few counts of this clonotype. The DNA of the CDR3 is TGTGCCATCAGCGACCGGACTAGCGGCGGGGATACGCAGTATTTT. It codes for CAISDRTSGGDTQYF. The chain links TRBV10-3 to TRBJ2-3; 10 bases align to TRBD2. Germline V lookup: CDR1 ENHRY, CDR2 SYGVKD. The J segment lost 6 bases and the V segment lost 6 bases, leaving 9 bases of the junction unmatched. CDR3 length: 15 residues.

In this sample, this clonotype turned up a few times. The J gene is TRBJ1-6, the V gene TRBV27, with TRBD1 matching 9 bases. Germline assignment: CDR1 MNHEY and CDR2 SMNVEV (reference sequence). Trimming removed 0 bases from V and 12 bases from J; junction bases left unmatched: 12. This CDR3 has 17 residues. The CDR3 sequence is CASSLSASGTGIVPLHF. For the CDR3, the DNA is TGTGCCAGCAGTTTATCGGCCTCCGGGACAGGGATCGTACCCCTCCACTTT.

This clonotype occurred a few times. The chain recombines TRBV20-1 with TRBJ1-5; 7 nucleotides match TRBD1. Germline V gene lookup returns CDR1 DFQATT and CDR2 SNEGSKA (reference sequence). This CDR3 spans 21 amino acids. Trimming removed 0 bases from V and 2 bases from J; junction bases left unmatched: 22. The CDR3 here is CSARDLVGQGETWMGNQPQHF. The CDR3 DNA is TGCAGTGCTAGAGATCTGGTCGGGCAGGGGGAGACCTGGATGGGCAATCAGCCCCAGCATTTT.

This clonotype was seen a handful of times. The CDR3 DNA follows: TGTGCCAGCAGCCGACTAGCGGACTACAATGAGCAGTTCTTC. Protein sequence: CASSRLADYNEQFF. This chain joins TRBV6-1 and TRBJ2-1; the match to TRBD2 covers 9 bases. CDR1 and CDR2 from the germline V gene are MNHNS and SASEGT. V was clipped by 6 bases and J by 3 bases; unmatched bases: 3. This CDR3 contains 14 residues.

The V call is TRBV23-1, the J call TRBJ2-4; a weak D match, TRBD2 (5 bases). Being an ORF, TRBV23-1 has a function that is uncertain. CDR3 length: 18 residues. Trimming shortened V by 2 bases and J by 3 bases, and 20 bases separated the two germline ends. CDR3 in DNA: TGCGCCAGCAGTCAACCCGATCCGGGGAAGTGTGACAAAAACATTCAGTACTTC. Protein product: CASSQPDPGKCDKNIQYF.

This clonotype was detected many times. The rearrangement uses TRBV14 and TRBJ2-7; 8 positions match TRBD2. The CDR3 is 17 residues long. J gave up 0 bases and V 0 bases, and 7 bases lay outside the gene matches. CDR1 SGHDN and CDR2 FVKESK come from the germline V gene. This CDR3 is CASSQDRSGRGSYEQYF. The CDR3 DNA is TGTGCCAGCAGCCAAGATCGAAGCGGGAGAGGCTCCTACGAGCAGTACTTC.

This clonotype was counted only a few times. This chain joins TRBV20-1 and TRBJ2-1; weak D call: TRBD2 (5 bases). The CDR3 covers 16 residues. The V gene's germline CDR1 is DFQATT and CDR2 SNEGSKA (reference sequence). V was shortened by 0 bases and J by 6 bases, with 18 bases between the two germline ends. The chain's CDR3 is CSARDWKGAKGNEQFF. CDR3 nucleotides: TGCAGTGCTAGAGATTGGAAGGGAGCGAAGGGCAATGAGCAGTTCTTC.

The chain links TRBV28 to TRBJ2-7; D remains unclear. V was cut by 5 bases and J by 5 bases, with 10 bases left in between. There are 12 residues in the CDR3. Germline CDR1 MDHEN, CDR2 SYDVKM. CDR3 residues: CASSVPLDEQYF. For the CDR3, the DNA is TGTGCCAGCAGTGTACCCCTGGACGAGCAGTACTTC. Together with reference TRBV28 and TRBJ2-7, the CDR3 gives the full variable domain: DVKVTQSSRYLVKRTGEKVFLECVQDMDHENMFWYRQDPGLGLRLIYFSYDVKMKEKGDIPEGYSVSREKKERFSLILESASTNQTSMYLCASSVPLDEQYFGPGTRLTVT.

This clonotype was picked up many times. This chain joins TRBV29-1 and TRBJ2-2; 7 nucleotides align to TRBD1. Germline CDR1 and CDR2: SQVTM and ANQGSEA. CDR3 length: 13 amino acids. J was trimmed by 1 base and V by 8 bases; bases with no gene match: 4. This chain's CDR3 is CSLRTGNTGELFF. In nucleotides, the CDR3 is TGCAGCCTAAGGACAGGGAACACCGGGGAGCTGTTTTTT.

This rearrangement joins TRBV4-1 to TRBJ2-7, with D perhaps given as TRBD1 or TRBD2 (5 bases each). V gave up 0 bases and J gave up 2 bases, with 11 bases separating them. The V gene's germline CDR1 is MGHRA and CDR2 YSYEKL. The CDR3 contains 15 residues. The CDR3 DNA reads as TGCGCCAGCAGCCAAGATCCGGGACGGACCTACGAGCAGTACTTC. This translates into CASSQDPGRTYEQYF.

This clonotype was counted only a few times. The chain combines TRBV11-2 with TRBJ2-1, with D tentatively TRBD1 (6 bases). The V end lost 2 bases, the J end lost 6 bases, and 11 bases lay between the germline ends. The CDR3 consists of 14 residues. From germline, CDR1 is SGHAT and CDR2 FQNNGV. The CDR3 DNA is TGTGCCAGCAGCTTATCACTAGGGGGCAATGAGCAGTTCTTC. The encoded protein is CASSLSLGGNEQFF.

This clonotype was counted a few times. The CDR3 sequence: CASSPPLSARETQYF. In nucleotides, the CDR3 is TGTGCCAGCAGTCCGCCCCTTAGCGCGAGAGAGACCCAGTACTTC. J is TRBJ2-5 and V is TRBV12-3 or TRBV12-4, with D possibly being TRBD2 (5 bases). The V gene lost 5 bases and the J gene lost 4 bases, with 17 bases spanning the gap. The CDR3 spans 15 residues.

This clonotype was detected ten times or more. V usage is TRBV4-3 and J usage is TRBJ2-7, with D maybe TRBD1 (6 bases). CDR3 length equals 15 residues. Trimming took 3 bases from V and 3 from J, leaving 15 bases between them. The germline gives CDR1 LGHNA, CDR2 YSLEER. The CDR3 sequence: CASSHTPYRDYEQYF. CDR3 coding DNA: TGCGCCAGCAGCCACACCCCTTACAGGGACTACGAGCAGTACTTC.

In its sample, this clonotype was seen a few times. The chain links TRBV4-1 to TRBJ2-1, with 7 bases lining up with TRBD2. V shed 4 bases, J shed 6 bases, and the junction held 9 bases outside the gene matches. The CDR3 covers 15 residues. The germline V gene has CDR1 MGHRA and CDR2 YSYEKL. The CDR3 spells CASSPISGMLNEQFF. The CDR3 nucleotides read TGCGCCAGCAGCCCCATCAGCGGGATGCTCAATGAGCAGTTCTTC.

This clonotype was picked up a small number of times. The J gene is TRBJ1-5, the V gene TRBV27; 8 bases are a match to TRBD1. CDR3 length equals 15 residues. Germline V gene lookup returns CDR1 MNHEY and CDR2 SMNVEV (reference sequence). V was pared by 6 bases and J by 3 bases, with 7 bases of the junction left unmatched. The CDR3 loop is CASSPRTGTNQPQHF. The CDR3 nucleotides are TGTGCCAGCAGCCCCCGGACAGGGACCAATCAGCCCCAGCATTTT.

The chain couples TRBV12-3 or TRBV12-4 to TRBJ1-5, with unresolved D. Trimming took off 8 bases at V and 9 bases at J, with 5 bases between the two ends. This CDR3 contains 9 residues. The CDR3 reads CASGSPQHF. The CDR3 region has the DNA TGTGCCAGCGGTTCGCCCCAGCATTTT.

This clonotype was seen at least ten times. The chain couples TRBV12-3 or TRBV12-4 to TRBJ2-7; weak D call: TRBD2 (5 bases). The CDR3 contains 14 residues. V was clipped by 5 bases and J by 1 base, with 12 bases between them. The CDR3 sequence is CASSTGFRSYEQYF. CDR3 nucleotide sequence: TGTGCCAGCAGTACGGGGTTCCGTTCCTACGAGCAGTACTTC.

This clonotype was counted between two and nine times. The rearrangement joins TRBV27 to TRBJ1-1; TRBD1 is a possible D gene (5 bases). Germline V lookup: CDR1 MNHEY, CDR2 SMNVEV (reference sequence). The CDR3 loop spans 13 amino acids. The ends were cut back, 4 bases at V and 4 bases at J, with 10 bases in the middle. The CDR3 reads CASSSGGSTEAFF. The CDR3 DNA follows: TGTGCCAGCAGTTCGGGGGGGAGCACTGAAGCTTTCTTT.

There are a few counts of this clonotype. This sequence joins TRBV13 and TRBJ2-7, with 9 bases aligning to TRBD2. J gave up 2 bases and V 5 bases, and 13 bases lay outside the gene matches. This CDR3 spans 17 amino acids. Germline loops: CDR1 PRHDT, CDR2 FYEKMQ (reference sequence). The CDR3: CASSPRDPGLAAYEQYF. Written as DNA, the CDR3 is TGTGCCAGCAGCCCACGGGATCCGGGACTAGCCGCCTACGAGCAGTACTTC.

This clonotype was counted between two and nine times. CDR3 region: CASSSTGIPGNEQFF. The CDR3 coding sequence is TGTGCCAGCAGCTCTACCGGGATACCGGGCAATGAGCAGTTCTTC. The chain links TRBV7-3 to TRBJ2-1, with D perhaps TRBD2 (5 bases). V lost 4 bases and J 6 bases, leaving 16 bases between the germline ends. CDR3 length equals 15 residues. Germline CDR1 reads SGHTA; CDR2 reads FQGTGA. Combining the CDR3 with reference TRBV7-3 and TRBJ2-1 gives the whole variable domain GAGVSQTPSNKVTEKGKYVELRCDPISGHTALYWYRQSLGQGPEFLIYFQGTGAADDSGLPNDRFFAVRPEGSVSTLKIQRTERGDSAVYLCASSSTGIPGNEQFFGPGTRLTVL.

This clonotype was detected only a few times. This CDR3 is CASSQGSSAVTSYEQYF. The DNA of the CDR3 is TGTGCCAGCAGCCAAGGTAGCAGTGCAGTAACCTCCTACGAGCAGTACTTC. The chain employs TRBV14 and TRBJ2-7; D remains ambiguous. CDR1 is SGHDN and CDR2 is FVKESK in the germline V gene. The CDR3 loop spans 17 amino acids. V was clipped by 1 base and J by 0 bases, with 16 bases between them.

This chain links TRBV11-2 with TRBJ2-1; D gene ambiguous. The V end was cut by 0 bases, the J end by 2 bases, with 11 bases between. CDR3 size: 16 residues. CDR1 is SGHAT and CDR2 is FQNNGV in the germline V gene. CDR3 region: CASSLDRRLTYNEQFF. The CDR3, as DNA: TGTGCCAGCAGCTTAGATCGTCGACTCACCTACAATGAGCAGTTCTTC.

In its sample, this clonotype was seen many times. The chain couples TRBV6-5 to TRBJ2-3; the D is unclear. With 7 bases removed from V and 3 bases from J, the gap between germline ends came to 11 bases. The CDR3 extends over 13 amino acids. The germline V gene has CDR1 MNHEY and CDR2 SVGAGI. The CDR3 region is CASTSISTDTQYF. The CDR3 region has the DNA TGTGCCAGCACTTCAATTTCTACAGATACGCAGTATTTT.

This sequence joins TRBV7-8 and TRBJ2-7, with 10 bases fitting TRBD2. The CDR3 runs to 17 residues. Trimming removed 5 bases from V and 2 bases from J; junction bases left unmatched: 12. Germline CDR1 reads SGHVS; CDR2 reads FQNEAQ. The chain's CDR3 is CASSPLRLAGVPYEQYF. DNA for the CDR3: TGTGCCAGCAGCCCCCTGCGCCTAGCGGGAGTACCCTACGAGCAGTACTTC.

This clonotype occurred many times. The chain combines TRBV29-1 with TRBJ1-1; 7 bases align to TRBD1. J was trimmed by 0 bases and V by 3 bases; bases with no gene match: 1. Looked up from germline, CDR1 is SQVTM and CDR2 is ANQGSEA. The CDR3 has 13 residues. The CDR3: CSVEDRLNTEAFF. DNA for the CDR3: TGCAGCGTTGAGGACAGGTTGAACACTGAAGCTTTCTTT.

The chain uses TRBV4-3 and TRBJ2-1, with D maybe TRBD2 (6 bases). This CDR3 contains 14 residues. Trimming took 0 bases from V and 8 from J, leaving 11 bases between them. Germline lookup yields CDR1 LGHNA and CDR2 YSLEER. The CDR3 coding sequence is TGCGCCAGCAGCCAAGATTCCACGGGAGATGAGCAGTTCTTC. This sequence encodes CASSQDSTGDEQFF.